Following are 18 T cell receptor beta chains from one sample sequenced in a study of shared clonotypes between healthy human individuals. Profiling relied on immunoSEQ multiplex PCR, and the TCRdb table lists in-frame clones only, not all of them. The repertoire includes approximately 840,000 clones, 96% of them detected once, and under 0.3% sits in the top ten. Naive CD8 cells, CD45RO-negative and positively selected for CCR7, excluded terminally differentiated effector memory CD45RA+ cells. Sequenced material: naive CD8+ T cells sorted from blood. The origin of the receptors is a man aged 25 to 45 in good health.

The V gene is TRBV11-2, the J gene TRBJ1-2, with D perhaps TRBD1 (5 bases). The CDR3 loop spans 13 amino acids. V lost 5 bases, J lost 10 bases, and 17 bases lay in between. In germline, CDR1 is SGHAT, CDR2 FQNNGV. The CDR3 here is CASSETGFPTYTF. The CDR3 DNA reads TGTGCCAGCAGCGAAACAGGTTTCCCCACCTACACCTTC.

CDR3 DNA: TGCAGCGTTGGGGTAGCGGGACCCTACGAGCAGTACTTC. Translated: CSVGVAGPYEQYF. This chain joins TRBV29-1 and TRBJ2-7; 8 positions match TRBD2. The J segment lost 2 bases and the V segment lost 4 bases, leaving 4 bases of the junction unmatched. The CDR3 is 13 amino acids. Per the germline V gene, CDR1 is SQVTM and CDR2 is ANQGSEA.

Comments on this clone: In the same sample, other DNA sequences code for this CDR3. V gene TRBV7-8 combines with J gene TRBJ1-1; D call uncertain. This CDR3 is 13 amino acids long. V was cut by 0 bases and J by 0 bases, with 2 bases left in between. The germline CDR1 and CDR2 sequences are SGHVS and FQNEAQ. CDR3 in amino acids: CASSLALNTEAFF. In DNA, the CDR3 is TGTGCCAGCAGCTTAGCCCTGAACACTGAAGCTTTCTTT.

This sequence joins TRBV21-1 and TRBJ2-7; no DNA check was done on the table's D call, TRBD2. TRBV21-1 is termed a pseudogene. CDR3 length: 12 residues. In nucleotides, the CDR3 is TGTGCCAGCTGGACTAGCGCGCGGGGGCAGTACTTC. It is translated as CASWTSARGQYF.

This clone has a single count. The rearrangement joins TRBV5-8 to TRBJ2-1, with a weak D call TRBD1 (5 bases). V lost 0 bases, J lost 3 bases, and 13 bases lay in between. The germline V gene encodes CDR1 SGHTS and CDR2 YDEGEE. The CDR3 length is 16 residues. The CDR3 here is CASSLGQYPDYNEQFF. The CDR3 nucleotides are TGTGCCAGCAGCTTGGGACAGTACCCTGACTACAATGAGCAGTTCTTC.

This chain links TRBV19 with TRBJ2-7, with unresolved D. The germline V and J ends were trimmed by 0 bases and 7 bases, with 7 bases remaining between them. CDR3 length: 12 amino acids. Germline V gene lookup returns CDR1 LNHDA and CDR2 SQIVND (reference sequence). In DNA form, the CDR3 reads TGTGCCAGTAGTATAGAAAAGGTGGAGCAGTACTTC. Its protein product is CASSIEKVEQYF.

V is TRBV29-1 and J is TRBJ2-1, with 12 bases identical to TRBD2. CDR1 is SQVTM and CDR2 is ANQGSEA in the germline V gene. This CDR3 is 18 amino acids long. Trimming cost V 1 base and J 4 bases; bases outside gene matches: 11. The CDR3 nucleotides are TGCAGCGTTGAAGGACTAGCGGGAGACGTCGAAAGATACAATGAGCAGTTCTTC. Translated, it gives CSVEGLAGDVERYNEQFF.

This chain connects TRBV29-1 to TRBJ2-7, with a weak D call TRBD2 (5 bases). Trimming took 4 bases from V and 3 from J, leaving 25 bases between them. The V gene's germline CDR1 is SQVTM and CDR2 ANQGSEA. The CDR3 runs 17 residues. The CDR3 region has the DNA TGCAGCGTTGGCAACGGACTGACTATCGACGAGGACTACGAGCAGTACTTC. It yields the protein CSVGNGLTIDEDYEQYF.

Turning to this clone: Other DNA sequences from this sample encode an identical CDR3 as well. The chain carries TRBV7-8 and TRBJ1-1; tentative D call: TRBD1 (6 bases). The CDR3 has 14 residues. With 5 bases removed from V and 0 bases from J, the gap between germline ends came to 10 bases. Germline CDR1 and CDR2: SGHVS and FQNEAQ. Here the CDR3 reads CASSLGGVNTEAFF. The CDR3 DNA reads TGTGCCAGCAGCCTAGGGGGGGTGAACACTGAAGCTTTCTTT. Supplemented by reference TRBV7-8 and TRBJ1-1, the full variable domain reads GAGVSQSPRYKVAKRGQDVALRCDPISGHVSLFWYQQALGQGPEFLTYFQNEAQLDKSGLPSDRFFAERPEGSVSTLKIQRTQQEDSAVYLCASSLGGVNTEAFFGQGTRLTVV.

The V and J genes are TRBV27 and TRBJ2-1; 7 nucleotides align to TRBD2. In germline, CDR1 is MNHEY, CDR2 SMNVEV (reference sequence). This CDR3 is 16 amino acids long. With 5 bases clipped from V and 4 bases from J, the junction kept 11 bases outside the gene matches. As DNA, the CDR3 is TGTGCCAGCAGTACCGGACTAGGGTGGGGGTACAATGAGCAGTTCTTC. Its translation: CASSTGLGWGYNEQFF.

This clone was found once. The gene calls are TRBV7-8 and TRBJ2-7; D unclear. V dropped 1 base and J dropped 1 base, with 5 bases sitting between them. The CDR3 length is 13 residues. Germline CDR1 and CDR2: SGHVS and FQNEAQ. CDR3 protein: CASSLVASYEQYF. In DNA form, the CDR3 reads TGTGCCAGCAGCTTAGTGGCGTCCTACGAGCAGTACTTC. Filled out from reference TRBV7-8 and TRBJ2-7, the complete variable domain reads GAGVSQSPRYKVAKRGQDVALRCDPISGHVSLFWYQQALGQGPEFLTYFQNEAQLDKSGLPSDRFFAERPEGSVSTLKIQRTQQEDSAVYLCASSLVASYEQYFGPGTRLTVT.

This chain connects TRBV6-5 to TRBJ2-1; 8 nucleotides align to TRBD1. The CDR3 is 13 residues long. Unmatched junction bases numbered 8, after V lost 6 bases and J lost 10 bases. Germline CDR1 reads MNHEY; CDR2 reads SVGAGI. The CDR3 bases are TGTGCCAGCAGCATTTCAGGGGGCAGCGAGCAGTTCTTC. Amino acids: CASSISGGSEQFF.

This chain links TRBV5-4 with TRBJ2-1, with 12 bases that match TRBD2. The CDR3 runs to 16 residues. Germline CDR1 is SGHNT and CDR2 is YYREEE (reference sequence). V trimming: 0 bases; J trimming: 6 bases; junction bases outside the gene matches: 4. DNA for the CDR3: TGTGCCAGCAGCTTGGGGCTAGCGGGAGGGCCCAATGAGCAGTTCTTC. It encodes CASSLGLAGGPNEQFF.

The chain recombines TRBV28 with TRBJ2-2; TRBD2 agrees at 9 bases. The CDR3 is 16 residues long. CDR1 and CDR2 from the germline V gene are MDHEN and SYDVKM. Unmatched junction bases numbered 3, after V lost 4 bases and J lost 0 bases. CDR3 sequence reads: CASSSEREANTGELFF. CDR3 DNA sequence: TGTGCCAGCAGTTCAGAGCGGGAGGCGAACACCGGGGAGCTGTTTTTT.

This clone has just a few counts. The genes are TRBV27 and TRBJ2-2, with D perhaps matching TRBD2 (5 bases). In germline, CDR1 is MNHEY, CDR2 SMNVEV (reference sequence). Trimming took 0 bases from V and 9 from J, leaving 8 bases between them. The CDR3 contains 13 residues. CDR3 loop: CASSLSRDRELFF. The CDR3, as DNA: TGTGCCAGCAGTTTATCACGGGATCGGGAGCTGTTTTTT.

The genes are TRBV29-1 and TRBJ2-5; possible D gene TRBD1, 5 bases. V was trimmed by 4 bases and J by 3 bases, leaving 15 bases between them. This CDR3 contains 14 residues. Germline V CDR1 and CDR2: SQVTM, ANQGSEA. Here the CDR3 reads CSVAPGASEETQYF. For the CDR3, the DNA is TGCAGCGTTGCCCCTGGGGCCTCAGAAGAGACCCAGTACTTC.

The chain joins TRBV4-1 to TRBJ2-1; TRBD2 aligns across 11 bases. This CDR3 contains 15 residues. J was trimmed by 5 bases and V by 6 bases; bases with no gene match: 6. CDR1 is MGHRA, CDR2 YSYEKL, per germline. In DNA, the CDR3 is TGCGCCAGCAGTCCAGGGACTAGCGGCAACAATGAGCAGTTCTTC. Translation gives CASSPGTSGNNEQFF.

This clone was seen just once. This rearrangement joins TRBV30 to TRBJ1-1; TRBD1 matches 9 bases. There are 14 residues in the CDR3. The junction had 6 bases not matched to a gene; V was cut back by 2 bases and J by 5 bases. Germline CDR1 and CDR2: GTSNPN and SVGIG (reference sequence). The CDR3 loop reads CAWSRAGQGTEAFF. The CDR3 DNA sequence: TGTGCCTGGAGTAGAGCCGGACAGGGGACTGAAGCTTTCTTT.